This TCR beta chain was identified in a study of shared clonotypes between healthy human individuals. Study at large: Each donor's CD4 naive and CD4 memory cells filled three plates apiece, CD8 naive two, and CD8 memory one. Study results and limitations: A handful of donors showed sharing of approximately 5% of naive CD4 clonotypes.

The V end lost 0 bases, the J end lost 0 bases, and 8 bases lay between the germline ends. Germline assignment: CDR1 LGHNA and CDR2 YNFKEQ. The CDR3 covers 16 residues. CD4+ cells underwent separation, giving CD45RA+ naive and CD45RA-negative memory subsets. With respect to this clone: Its target is unknown.

In the original workflow: As immunoSEQ supplied junction-only sequences (without quality scores), filtering differed. Using immunoSEQ multiplex PCR, the repertoire was profiled, and TCRdb retains in-frame clones only, with some absent. Clone size and the V and J calls come from that table; the DNA yielded D and trimming. Among around 2.3 million clones, around 95% were seen once, and the ten largest hold approximately 0.13%. Material: naive CD4+ T cells sorted from blood. This sample's subset: CD45RA+ positively selected. The clonotype was recovered from a man between 18 and 29 years old in good health. This rearrangement joins TRBV4-2 to TRBJ1-4; no firm D call. CDR3 sequence (DNA): TGTGCCAGCAGCCAAGATCGGACTGCAACTAATGAAAAACTGTTTTTT. This gives the protein CASSQDRTATNEKLFF.